This record covers a single T cell receptor (beta chain). Its specificity is not known. Total RNA came from unfractionated whole blood. Individual cDNA molecules had unique molecular identifiers attached to them by the library. Via MiXCR, TCRdb re-called the 5' RACE reads, giving one row per CDR3 protein. This table has about 110,000 distinct CDR3 sequences, around a fifth appearing once. The record originates from a study of human T cells and chemical hapten exposure. Findings and limits, study-wide: No shift was seen in TCRs above 1 in 1000 frequency with DPC sensitization.

The ends were cut back, 7 bases at V and 10 bases at J, with 23 bases in the middle. CDR1 is MDHEN and CDR2 is SYDVKM in the germline V gene. The CDR3 runs to 15 residues. This receptor was obtained from a human donor in good health. The V call is TRBV28, the J call TRBJ2-1; D possibly corresponds to TRBD1 (6 bases). The CDR3 bases are TGTGCCAGCACCTCTCAGGGGCTCGGACCTCCCGAGCAGTTCTTC. As protein: CASTSQGLGPPEQFF.